The present T cell receptor beta chain was sequenced within a study of OX40 agonist ivuxolimab in advanced cancers. Study details: Patients were dosed intravenously with ivuxolimab at 0.01 to 10 mg/kg every 2 weeks. Partial responses occurred in three patients (one hepatocellular carcinoma, two cutaneous melanoma).

The assay was immunoSEQ multiplex PCR, and TCRdb's table has in-frame clones only and misses some. The sample consists of 53,000 or so clones, just under 85% of them appearing once. The CDR3 loop spans 15 amino acids. CDR1 SGHTA and CDR2 FQGTGA come from the germline V gene. V lost 1 base, J lost 6 bases, and 13 bases lay in between. The TCR sequence derives from an adult with an advanced solid tumor such as melanoma, head and neck, liver or kidney cancer. The chain combines TRBV7-3 with TRBJ2-1; D unclear. Sample: CD4+ or CD8+ T cells sorted from blood, taken in a trial of the OX40 agonist ivuxolimab. The CDR3 spells CASSLSRAGRNEQFF. CDR3 bases: TGTGCCAGCAGCTTAAGTCGGGCCGGCCGCAATGAGCAGTTCTTC.